One sample yielded the 10 T cell receptor beta chains listed below, sequenced in a study of human T cells and chemical hapten exposure. TCRdb re-derived calls from the RACE reads in MiXCR, one entry per CDR3 protein. The repertoire holds 360,000 or so distinct CDR3 sequences, with roughly 6.3% as singletons. Time point given: patch test 2, 6 weeks after DPC sensitization. The treatment denotes: therapeutic diphenylcyclopropenone sensitization with weekly scalp DPC. The source was whole blood, collected in connection with sensitization to the hapten diphenylcyclopropenone (DPC). Receptor source: a woman between 18 and 29 years old with alopecia areata. Some clones in this sample may be carry-over from other donors' samples.

This clonotype was seen repeatedly, ten times or more. The chain joins TRBV2 to TRBJ1-5; D not resolved. V was trimmed by 2 bases and J by 6 bases, leaving 14 bases between them. Per germline, CDR1 SNHLY and CDR2 FYNNEI. This CDR3 has 15 amino acids. This CDR3 reads CASSERSPALQPQHF. Written as DNA, the CDR3 is TGTGCCAGCAGTGAAAGGTCGCCAGCTCTTCAGCCCCAGCATTTT. The full variable domain, completed using reference TRBV2 and TRBJ1-5, is EPEVTQTPSHQVTQMGQEVILRCVPISNHLYFYWYRQILGQKVEFLVSFYNNEISEKSEIFDDQFSVERPDGSNFTLKIRSTKLEDSAMYFCASSERSPALQPQHFGDGTRLSIL.

The genes are TRBV6-2 or TRBV6-3 and TRBJ2-5, with D unresolved. Per germline, CDR1 MNHEY and CDR2 SVGEGT. The CDR3 covers 11 residues. Trimming stripped 2 bases from V and 6 bases from J, with 4 bases between. The CDR3 region has the DNA TGTGCCAGCAGTTACCCCCAGACCCAGTACTTC. This gives the protein CASSYPQTQYF.

This clonotype was seen ten or more times. The chain joins TRBV7-6 to TRBJ1-4; D may be TRBD1 (6 bases). Germline CDR1 and CDR2: SGHVS and FNYEAQ. The CDR3 runs 11 residues. Trimming removed 5 bases from V and 12 bases from J, with 10 bases in between. The CDR3 DNA follows: TGTGCCAGCAGCCAGACAGGACAACTGTTTTTT. Its protein is CASSQTGQLFF.

The chain couples TRBV20-1 to TRBJ1-6; D is unresolved. CDR3 length: 14 residues. V lost 3 bases, J lost 10 bases, and 16 bases lay in between. Germline V gene lookup returns CDR1 DFQATT and CDR2 SNEGSKA (reference sequence). CDR3 amino acids: CSARGSAGFSPLHF. Here the CDR3 DNA reads TGCAGTGCTAGGGGATCCGCGGGGTTCTCACCCCTCCACTTT.

This clonotype occurred a few times. The chain recombines TRBV20-1 with TRBJ2-7; 10 bases match TRBD1. J lost 3 bases, V lost 0 bases, and 2 bases had no gene match. Germline values: CDR1 DFQATT, CDR2 SNEGSKA (reference sequence). The CDR3 covers 14 residues. The CDR3 protein is CSARDRTGGYEQYF. The CDR3 DNA reads TGCAGTGCTAGAGATAGGACAGGGGGCTACGAGCAGTACTTC.

This clonotype was counted at least ten times. The chain carries TRBV18 and TRBJ1-1; 9 bases align to TRBD1. CDR1 is KGHSH, CDR2 LQKENI, per germline. The CDR3 totals 15 residues. V dropped 1 base and J dropped 10; count of bases not matched to a gene: 10. The CDR3 DNA is TGTGCCAGCTCACCACTTGGACAGGGGCGCTCCGTAGCTTTCTTT. Its protein is CASSPLGQGRSVAFF. The entire variable domain, with the rest obtained from reference TRBV18 and TRBJ1-1, is as follows: NAGVMQNPRHLVRRRGQEARLRCSPMKGHSHVYWYRQLPEEGLKFMVYLQKENIIDESGMPKERFSAEFPKEGPSILRIQQVVRGDSAAYFCASSPLGQGRSVAFFGQGTRLTVV.

In the case of this clonotype: This may arise from a read error, as a much more abundant clone is one base away. This chain connects TRBV9 to TRBJ2-1; 11 bases are a match to TRBD1. Germline trimming cut 2 bases from V and 3 bases from J; bases unmatched to any gene: 1. CDR1 and CDR2 (germline): SGDLS, YYNGEE. The CDR3 is 15 residues long. The CDR3, as DNA: TGTGCCAGCAGCGTGGGACAGGGGGTCTACAATGAGCAGTTCTTC. It codes for CASSVGQGVYNEQFF.

This clonotype was recorded at least ten times. The chain employs TRBV6-1 and TRBJ1-1; D may be TRBD1 (5 bases). Germline CDR1 is MNHNS and CDR2 is SASEGT. V lost 5 bases to trimming and J lost 0 bases, with 34 bases between them. This CDR3 has 22 amino acids. CDR3 nucleotide sequence: TGTGCCAGCAGTCCCCGCACGATCTATCTTGAGTCGGGGCGGAGGTTGAACACTGAAGCTTTCTTT. Translation: CASSPRTIYLESGRRLNTEAFF.

This clonotype came up a few times. V usage is TRBV5-4 and J usage is TRBJ1-2, with D maybe TRBD1 (6 bases). The CDR3 covers 13 residues. CDR1 and CDR2 (germline): SGHNT, YYREEE (reference sequence). Trimming pared 4 bases from V and 3 bases from J, leaving 10 bases between. CDR3 nucleotides: TGTGCCAGCAGCCCGAGGGGGTACTATGGCTACACCTTC. It specifies CASSPRGYYGYTF. Variable domain in full (rest from reference TRBV5-4 and TRBJ1-2): ETGVTQSPTHLIKTRGQQVTLRCSSQSGHNTVSWYQQALGQGPQFIFQYYREEENGRGNFPPRFSGLQFPNYSSELNVNALELDDSALYLCASSPRGYYGYTFGSGTRLTVV.

The chain links TRBV9 to TRBJ2-2, with no clear D. The V end was cut by 5 bases, the J end by 2 bases, with 13 bases between. The V gene's germline CDR1 is SGDLS and CDR2 YYNGEE. The CDR3 is 15 residues long. The chain's CDR3 is CASSEAAPNTGELFF. The CDR3 DNA follows: TGTGCCAGCAGTGAGGCGGCCCCAAACACCGGGGAGCTGTTTTTT.